One T cell receptor beta chain is described in this entry. The antigen is not known. This sample stems from a study of cytomegalovirus exposure and HLA in healthy donors. General study results and limits: A list of 150 or so TCR beta chains associated with cytomegalovirus was given.

V gave up 5 bases and J gave up 5 bases, with 9 bases separating them. CDR3 length equals 12 residues. Germline V gene sequence: CDR1 MDHEN, CDR2 SYDVKM. Libraries were prepared by immunoSEQ multiplex PCR; TCRdb keeps only in-frame clonotypes and omits some of them. This table holds about 65,000 clones, 92% found once. The specimen sequenced was PBMCs. The V gene is TRBV28, the J gene TRBJ1-2; no reliable D call. The TCR sequence derives from a woman aged 18-29 years in good health and CMV-seronegative. The CDR3 nucleotides read TGTGCCAGCAGTCCTTTATTGTATGGCTACACCTTC. Protein product: CASSPLLYGYTF.